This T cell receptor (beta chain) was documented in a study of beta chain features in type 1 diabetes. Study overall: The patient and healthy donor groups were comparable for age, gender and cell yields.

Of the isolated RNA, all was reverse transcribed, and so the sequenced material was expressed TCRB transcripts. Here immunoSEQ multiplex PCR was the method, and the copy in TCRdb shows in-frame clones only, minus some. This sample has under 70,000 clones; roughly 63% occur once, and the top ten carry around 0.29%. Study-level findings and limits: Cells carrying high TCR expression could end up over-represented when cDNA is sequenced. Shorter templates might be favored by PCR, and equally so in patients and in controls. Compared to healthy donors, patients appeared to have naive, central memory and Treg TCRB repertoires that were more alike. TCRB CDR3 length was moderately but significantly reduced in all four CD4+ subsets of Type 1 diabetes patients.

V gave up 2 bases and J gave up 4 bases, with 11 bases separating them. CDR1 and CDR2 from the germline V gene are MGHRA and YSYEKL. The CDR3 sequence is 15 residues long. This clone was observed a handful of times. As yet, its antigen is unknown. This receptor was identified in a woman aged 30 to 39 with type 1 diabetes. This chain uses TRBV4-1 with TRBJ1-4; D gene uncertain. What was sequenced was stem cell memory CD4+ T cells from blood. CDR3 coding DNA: TGCGCCAGCAGCCAATCACTACGGCTTAATGAAAAACTGTTTTTT. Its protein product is CASSQSLRLNEKLFF.